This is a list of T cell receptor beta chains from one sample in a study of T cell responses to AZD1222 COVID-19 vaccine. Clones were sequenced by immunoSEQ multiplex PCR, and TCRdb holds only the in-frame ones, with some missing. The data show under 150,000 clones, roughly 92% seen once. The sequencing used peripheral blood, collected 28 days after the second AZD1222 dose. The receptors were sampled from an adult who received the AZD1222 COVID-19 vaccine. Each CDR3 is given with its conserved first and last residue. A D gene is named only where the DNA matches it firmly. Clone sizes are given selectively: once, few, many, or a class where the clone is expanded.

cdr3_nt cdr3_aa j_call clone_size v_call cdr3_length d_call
TGTGCCAGCACCAAAATGACGACAGGGAGGAGCAATCAGCCCCAGCATTTT CASTKMTTGRSNQPQHF TRBJ1-5 . TRBV2 17 TRBD1
TGTGCCAGCAGCCGAGGGACAGTTCAGCCCCAGCATTTT CASSRGTVQPQHF TRBJ1-5 . TRBV6-5 13 TRBD1
TGTGCCAGCAGCGGCTACACCGGGGAGCTGTTTTTT CASSGYTGELFF TRBJ2-2 . TRBV2 12 .
TGTGCCAGCTCACCCTTAGGGAACACTGAAGCTTTCTTT CASSPLGNTEAFF TRBJ1-1 . TRBV18 13 .
TGCGCCAGCAGCCAAGCATTGGGTAGCGGAACGTACAATGAGCAGTTCTTC CASSQALGSGTYNEQFF TRBJ2-1 once TRBV4-3 17 .
TGCGCCAGCAGCTCCGGACAGGGGAACACTGAAGCTTTCTTT CASSSGQGNTEAFF TRBJ1-1 once TRBV5-1 14 TRBD1
TGTGCCAGCAGCCAAGGCGGGTACGAGCAGTACTTC CASSQGGYEQYF TRBJ2-7 . TRBV4-2 12 .
TGTGCCAGCAGCTTAGCTTCGACAGGGACAAGTAATTCACCCCTCCACTTT CASSLASTGTSNSPLHF TRBJ1-6 once TRBV11-2 17 TRBD1
TGCGCCAGCAGCTTGGACGGCTACTATGGCTACACCTTC CASSLDGYYGYTF TRBJ1-2 . TRBV5-1 13 .
TGTGCCAGCAGTTTGGCGGGAAACACTGAAGCTTTCTTT CASSLAGNTEAFF TRBJ1-1 . TRBV12-3/TRBV12-4 13 .
TGTGCCAGTAGTATAGGGCAGGGGGCCATCACTGAAGCTTTCTTT CASSIGQGAITEAFF TRBJ1-1 . TRBV19 15 TRBD1
TGTGCCAGCTCACCGACTAGCGGGGGGGAGACCCAGTACTTC CASSPTSGGETQYF TRBJ2-5 once TRBV18 14 TRBD2
TGCGCCAGCAGCCAAGAACCCTCTAGCGGGGGGACCTATTACGGGGAGCTGTTTTTT CASSQEPSSGGTYYGELFF TRBJ2-2 . TRBV4-1 19 TRBD2
TGTGCCAGTAGGAGGGATGATAACGACCAGCCCCAGCATTTT CASRRDDNDQPQHF TRBJ1-5 few TRBV19 14 .
TGCGCCAGCAGCCAAGATGATCTGAGCCAAGAGACCCAGTACTTC CASSQDDLSQETQYF TRBJ2-5 . TRBV4-3 15 .
TGTGCCAGAGGACTAGCGGGCTCCTACGAGCAGTACTTC CARGLAGSYEQYF TRBJ2-7 . TRBV2 13 TRBD2
TGTGCCAGCAGTTTATGGAGCTTGCGGAAGGGCAGCTCTGGAAACACCATATATTTT CASSLWSLRKGSSGNTIYF TRBJ1-3 . TRBV28 19 .
TGTGCCAGCAGCGACCAGACAGGGCCGCATACGTACGAGCAGTACTTC CASSDQTGPHTYEQYF TRBJ2-7 few TRBV3-1/TRBV3-2 16 TRBD1
TGTGCCAGCAGTGAAGAGACCCAGTACTTC CASSEETQYF TRBJ2-5 . TRBV7-8 10 .
TGTGCCAGCGGGCTCCAAGGCGGCCCATACAATGAGCAGTTCTTC CASGLQGGPYNEQFF TRBJ2-1 . TRBV5-6 15 .
TGTGCCAGCAGCTTAGGCGGCCCCACAGATACGCAGTATTTT CASSLGGPTDTQYF TRBJ2-3 . TRBV7-9 14 .
TGCGCCAGCAGCTTGAATGCGTACAACTATGGCTACACCTTC CASSLNAYNYGYTF TRBJ1-2 . TRBV5-1 14 .
TGTGCCAGCAGCTTAAAAGCTGGCAGCAAGAACACTGAAGCTTTCTTT CASSLKAGSKNTEAFF TRBJ1-1 . TRBV7-2 16 .
TGTGCCAGCCAACACTGGTCTTATGGCTACACCTTC CASQHWSYGYTF TRBJ1-2 . TRBV19 12 .
TGTGCCAGCAGCTCGACTCTGAACACTGAAGCTTTCTTT CASSSTLNTEAFF TRBJ1-1 . TRBV7-2 13 .
TGTGCCAGCAGCGTAGCTACTGGCTACAATGAGCAGTTCTTC CASSVATGYNEQFF TRBJ2-1 . TRBV9 14 .
TGTGCCAGCTCACCGAACCCGGGACCCCGGGGGGGTAACTATGGCTACACCTTC CASSPNPGPRGGNYGYTF TRBJ1-2 . TRBV18 18 .